This paragraph reports one T cell receptor beta chain. Data came from immunoSEQ multiplex PCR; TCRdb stores just in-frame clones and leaves some out. The data hold roughly 79,000 clones, with 85% to 95% observed a single time. The CDR3 covers 14 residues. Germline CDR1 and CDR2: LNHDA and SQIVND (reference sequence). Trimming took 8 bases from V and 7 from J; bases not matched to a gene: 7. The entry originates in a study of technical replicates of blood from a few donors. This rearrangement joins TRBV19 to TRBJ2-1; the match to TRBD1 covers 11 bases. The receptor was isolated from a human donor in good health. The specimen was T cells isolated from PBMCs. CDR3 DNA sequence: TGTGCCAGTGTTCACGGGACAGGGGGTAATGAGCAGTTCTTC. It specifies CASVHGTGGNEQFF.